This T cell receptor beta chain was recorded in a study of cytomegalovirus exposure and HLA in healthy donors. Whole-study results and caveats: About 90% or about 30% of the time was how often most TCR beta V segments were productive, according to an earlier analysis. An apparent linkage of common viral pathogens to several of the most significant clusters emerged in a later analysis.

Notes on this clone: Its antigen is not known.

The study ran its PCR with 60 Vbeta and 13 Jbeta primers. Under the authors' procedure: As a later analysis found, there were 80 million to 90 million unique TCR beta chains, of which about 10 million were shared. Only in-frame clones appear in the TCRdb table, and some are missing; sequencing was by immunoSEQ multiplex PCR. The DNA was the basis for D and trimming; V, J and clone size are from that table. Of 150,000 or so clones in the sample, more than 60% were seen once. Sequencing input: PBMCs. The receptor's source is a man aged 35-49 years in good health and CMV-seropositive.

CDR3 region: CASSDSIGGANTIYF. The DNA of the CDR3 is TGTGCCAGCAGTGATAGTATAGGGGGTGCAAACACCATATATTTT. The V and J genes are TRBV25-1 and TRBJ1-3; D possibly corresponds to TRBD1 (6 bases). From germline, CDR1 is MGHDK and CDR2 SYGVNS. This CDR3 is 15 amino acids long. The germline V and J ends were trimmed by 3 bases and 6 bases, with 15 bases remaining between them.